This entry is about one TCR beta chain. This clonotype was observed a few times. Its target antigen remains unknown. No base quality information exists; no much larger clone differs at one position. Library construction relied on 5' RACE. Sequencing used an Illumina HiSeq 2500. The second PCR ran for about 6 to 11 cycles and used a J-beta primer mix along with a sample-barcoded 5' primer. Each TCR beta cDNA molecule received a unique molecular identifier from a template-switch 5' adaptor carrying 12 random nucleotides. Each sample yielded at least 2.5 million CDR3-containing paired-end reads. The Mint cDNA synthesis kit, primed by a TRBC-specific oligonucleotide, was used to synthesize first-strand cDNA from all RNA. All cDNA was treated with uracil-DNA glycosylase and then went through a first 18-cycle PCR with the universal primers M1SS and BC2_uni_R. For the original study's pipeline: Each sample was normalized by randomly selecting 1 million high-quality reads, each carrying a distinct molecular identifier. Instead of being binned into consensus sequences, reads with shared molecular identifiers were discarded. MiTCR, set to a Q25 quality threshold and the strictest error-elimination algorithm, was used for CDR3 identification, clonotype clustering and error correction. A nonparametric unseen species model with Euler transformation was used to estimate lower-bound total TCR beta diversity. The public reads were reanalyzed by TCRdb: fastp trimming at Q25, MiXCR alignment, in-frame beta chains only. All rows with the same CDR3 protein become a single entry with the most common DNA and genes. In this record, the V and J calls reflect TCRdb's handling and not the investigators' own analysis. The sample yields hundreds of thousands of distinct CDR3 sequences; 25% to 30% were counted once. The ten largest clonotypes hold 25% to 35% of the sample.

The donors were about 40 Caucasian individuals from Russia, aged 6 to 90 years, who were systemically healthy. Each donor gave ten milliliters of peripheral blood, collected into EDTA-treated Vacutainer tubes. Ficoll-Paque density-gradient centrifugation was used to isolate PBMCs, with at least 6 million obtained per sample. Trizol reagent was used to extract total RNA from the PBMCs, yielding at least 5 micrograms per sample. For every donor, an aliquot of PBMCs went through flow cytometry to measure the percentages of naive CD45RAhigh/CD27high T cells. The sample is drawn from a study of blood T cells in healthy people across ages (dated by TCRdb to about 2015). Regarding the study in general: In model experiments, template switching captured about one uniquely barcoded TCR beta cDNA molecule for every two T cells. The study measured age-related changes in TCR beta repertoire diversity using deep sequencing normalized with unique cDNA molecular identifiers. Four age groups were formed from the donors: young (average about 16 years), middle-aged (less than 40), aged (approximately 60) and long-lived (less than 85). To avoid experimental bias, donors of different ages were spread randomly across the sequencing lanes. The study analyzed two additional independent replicas of 1 million unique cDNA reads from the same blood draw for two donors, one aged 18 to 30 and one aged 80 or older.

From cysteine to phenylalanine, the CDR3 is 15 amino acids long. CDR3 DNA is the only sequence kept; it has 45 bases, read in frame from the first base. Taken from the germline V gene (reference sequence), the CDR1 and CDR2 loops are DFQATT and SNEGSKA. The germline ends are 15 bases apart after V is trimmed by 0 bases and J by 3 bases. Study-wide findings and limitations: Because profiling used bulk unsorted PBMCs, naive and antigen-experienced compartments could not be compared conclusively. Observed TCR beta diversity per million T cells fell roughly linearly with age, and a significant reduction was already apparent by age about 38. Estimates of total diversity from one million sequenced T cells were regarded as lower bounds and underestimates. Observed TCR beta diversity correlated strongly with the percentage of naive T cells measured by flow cytometry. Donor CMV infection status was unknown, potentially confounding age-related changes in expanded clonotypes. The long-lived group showed more naive CD4+ T cells, fewer expanded clones and increased TCR diversity than the aged group, suggesting age selection.

The specimen was blood. The source is a woman in her 70s in good health. The rearranged segments are TRBV20-1 and TRBJ2-7, with a tentative D call of TRBD1 or TRBD2, each matching 5 bases. The sequenced DNA is TGCAGTGCTAGAGATCAGGGTCCAGGAGGCTACGAGCAGTACTTC. Translated, it gives CSARDQGPGGYEQYF.